These 10 T cell receptor beta chains originate from one sample sequenced in a study of T cells in Graves' hyperthyroidism and ophthalmopathy. Amplification of TCR beta CDR3 regions was performed using RNA transcripts as template. First-round RT-PCR targeting the TCR CDR3 was performed with the HTBI primer set. MiXCR, applied by TCRdb to the multiplex PCR reads, yields one record per CDR3 protein. This table holds some 440,000 distinct CDR3 sequences, less than 20% found once. Source material: blood. The receptors were sampled from a woman under 30 with Graves' hyperthyroidism.

This clonotype has a count of ten or more. This chain links TRBV28 with TRBJ2-7; D is perhaps TRBD2 (6 bases). The CDR3 is 14 residues long. Germline loops: CDR1 MDHEN, CDR2 SYDVKM. V shed 6 bases and J shed 3 bases, with 15 bases lying between them. The CDR3 nucleotides are TGTGCCAGCAGCCCCGGGACTCTAATCTACGAGCAGTACTTC. Translation gives CASSPGTLIYEQYF.

This clonotype was observed a handful of times. The rearrangement uses TRBV6-2 or TRBV6-3 and TRBJ2-1, with 12 bases lining up with TRBD2. The CDR3 runs to 18 residues. Germline CDR1 is MNHEY and CDR2 is SVGEGT. The junction had 6 bases not matched to a gene; V was cut back by 0 bases and J by 3 bases. The DNA of the CDR3 is TGTGCCAGCAGTTACTCTCTAGCGGGGGGGGGGGGCTACAATGAGCAGTTCTTC. It yields the protein CASSYSLAGGGGYNEQFF.

This clonotype came up many times. The rearrangement joins TRBV5-8 to TRBJ1-1, with D unclear. Between the trimmed V and J ends, which lost 4 bases and 4 bases, there was a span of 14 bases. Looked up from germline, CDR1 is SGHTS and CDR2 is YDEGEE. This CDR3 contains 14 residues. The CDR3 spells CASSLKGIGTEAFF. CDR3 sequence (DNA): TGTGCCAGCAGCCTGAAGGGAATTGGCACTGAAGCTTTCTTT.

This clonotype was seen many times. The chain couples TRBV20-1 to TRBJ2-7; D ambiguous. V lost 0 bases, J lost 0 bases, and 6 bases lay in between. Germline V lookup: CDR1 DFQATT, CDR2 SNEGSKA (reference sequence). This CDR3 spans 13 amino acids. For the CDR3, the DNA is TGCAGTGCTAGAGACTCTAGCTCCTACGAGCAGTACTTC. Translating it yields CSARDSSSYEQYF.

This clonotype was observed at least ten times. The chain has TRBV7-2 and TRBJ1-2; 8 nucleotides align to TRBD1. With V trimmed by 5 bases and J by 4 bases, 18 bases remained unmatched. The CDR3 covers 18 residues. Germline values: CDR1 SGHTA, CDR2 FQGNSA. CDR3 in DNA: TGTGCCAGCAGCCCACGACCCGTCGGACAGGGTTTTATCTATGGCTACACCTTC. It translates to CASSPRPVGQGFIYGYTF. The whole variable domain, filled in from reference TRBV7-2 and TRBJ1-2, reads GAGVSQSPSNKVTEKGKDVELRCDPISGHTALYWYRQSLGQGLEFLIYFQGNSAPDKSGLPSDRFSAERTGGSVSTLTIQRTQQEDSAVYLCASSPRPVGQGFIYGYTFGSGTRLTVV.

The chain recombines TRBV7-2 with TRBJ2-7, with 13 bases aligning to TRBD2. The CDR3 has 17 residues. J gave up 2 bases and V 0 bases, and 4 bases lay outside the gene matches. The germline CDR1 and CDR2 sequences are SGHTA and FQGNSA. The CDR3 DNA reads as TGTGCCAGCAGCTTAGCACTAGCGGGGGGGGGCCCCTACGAGCAGTACTTC. As protein: CASSLALAGGGPYEQYF.

This clonotype has a count of ten or more. V and J are TRBV20-1 and TRBJ2-7; 9 positions agree with TRBD1. Germline V CDR1 and CDR2: DFQATT, SNEGSKA (reference sequence). After removal of 1 base from V and 9 bases from J, the junction contained 7 bases not matched to a gene. The CDR3 has 13 amino acids. The CDR3 here is CSARGPAQGAQYF. The DNA for the CDR3 is TGCAGTGCTAGAGGACCCGCACAGGGGGCGCAGTACTTC.

This clonotype was seen at least ten times. V gene TRBV20-1 combines with J gene TRBJ2-1; no definite D call. Trimming left V 3 bases short and J 6 bases short, with 15 bases between. This CDR3 spans 14 amino acids. The germline gives CDR1 DFQATT, CDR2 SNEGSKA (reference sequence). This chain's CDR3 is CSASDGYGGNEQFF. The CDR3 DNA follows: TGCAGTGCTAGTGATGGATACGGCGGCAATGAGCAGTTCTTC.

The CDR3 here is CASTGDHEQFF. CDR3 coding DNA: TGTGCCAGCACCGGGGACCATGAGCAGTTCTTC. The chain combines TRBV12-3 or TRBV12-4 with TRBJ2-1; D is tentatively TRBD1 or TRBD2 (5 bases each). V lost 7 bases and J 8 bases, leaving 9 bases between the germline ends. The CDR3 has 11 amino acids.

This clonotype was counted ten times or more. This rearrangement joins TRBV11-2 to TRBJ2-5; 8 bases map to TRBD1. Unmatched junction bases numbered 7, after V lost 5 bases and J lost 5 bases. The CDR3 consists of 14 residues. Per the germline V gene, CDR1 is SGHAT and CDR2 is FQNNGV. CDR3 DNA sequence: TGTGCCAGCAGCCCACAGGGGGGCATGGAGACCCAGTACTTC. Its translation is CASSPQGGMETQYF.